This entry concerns a single TCR beta chain. This clone was counted between two and nine times. The antigen it recognizes is unknown. Per-base quality was not reported, and no clone a single base away is much larger than it. The time point label for this specimen denotes: pretreatment peripheral blood. The cohort included 29 patients with locally advanced or metastatic urothelial carcinoma who were treated at Memorial Sloan Kettering on a trial protocol. Peripheral blood mononuclear cells were collected from each patient pretreatment and during treatment, giving between 1 and 8 total time points per patient. The Qiagen DNeasy Blood extraction kit was used to purify genomic DNA from total PBMCs and tumor samples. Collected pretreatment and during treatment, PBMCs were isolated and stored as previously described. Synthetic TCR analog templates were spiked into each PCR so that absolute template abundance could be estimated from read counts. TCRbeta CDR3 regions were amplified from genomic DNA with bias-controlled V and J gene primers using the immunoSEQ assay. Sequencing of rearranged TCRbeta segments was performed at approximately 20X coverage. In the paper's pipeline: Sequencing errors were corrected by clustering and CDR3s were annotated against IMGT to assign V, D and J genes. Only productive TCRbeta rearrangements were used in downstream analyses, excluding out-of-frame or stop-codon sequences. Clonality was calculated as one minus the Shannon entropy normalized by the log of the number of unique productive sequences. Clones differing between time points or between blood and tumor were identified using Fisher's exact test with Benjamini-Hochberg correction, with an adjusted p below 0.01 applied as the threshold. TCRdb carries this immuneACCESS record with in-frame sequences only. Its versions omit some clonotypes, under half of them owing to an unresolved V gene in the studies checked, with the rest unexplained. Clone size and the V and J calls come from that table; the DNA yielded D and trimming. The sample yields under 80,000 clones; roughly 79% were counted once. The ten largest account for around 6% of the sample.

These data are taken from a study of PD-L1 blockade in urothelial cancer listed by TCRdb under 2017. At the level of the whole study: Therapy was started at some point between 2012 and 2014 for all patients, and atezolizumab 1,200 mg was administered intravenously every 3 weeks. About 85% of the 29 patients were males with bladder-origin urothelial cancer, and about 65% of the roughly 29 reported a prior smoking history. An ECOG performance status of 0 or 1 was recorded for the patients, and 0 to 3 prior chemotherapy regimens had been received by the patients. Blood samples were analyzed 3 weeks after the start of treatment (second dose) and 6 weeks after the start of treatment. Blood samples gave median yields of around 140,000 T cells and some 80,000 unique TCRs, along with a median clonality of approximately 0.084. The study was an exploratory multi-omic analysis of somatic, immune and clinical correlates of response to PD-L1 blockade with atezolizumab in urothelial cancer. TCR sequencing covered pretreatment tumor samples and matched, serially collected peripheral blood taken before and after atezolizumab treatment. Progression-free survival longer than 6 months counted as durable clinical benefit, and TCR features were additionally tested against both progression-free and overall survival. Whole exome sequencing and RNA sequencing of pretreatment tumors were performed alongside TCR sequencing in the same patients. Eight to ten patients achieved durable clinical benefit and approximately 20 did not. Approximately 29 patients had pretreatment blood TCR-seq, approximately 24 had at least one posttreatment blood collection, and approximately 24 had tumor TCR-seq.

Overall study outcomes, separate from this receptor: Patients with durable benefit showed greater expansion of tumor-associated TCR clones in peripheral blood 3 weeks after starting treatment (n ≈ 20, p = 0.022). Because the sample size was small (n of about 30) and many of the analyses were exploratory, the results are meant to be hypothesis-generating. A pretreatment peripheral blood TCR clonality below the median was linked to improved progression-free and overall survival.

This TCR was recovered from a man between 65 and 80 years old with urothelial cancer. The material sequenced was PBMCs, taken around atezolizumab (anti-PD-L1) treatment.

The DNA reads TGCGCCAGCAGCCGAACATCGGGGGAGCTGTTTTTT. It is translated as CASSRTSGELFF. The rearranged segments are TRBV5-1 and TRBJ2-2; a confident D gene designation cannot be given. The CDR3 spans 12 residues, from the cysteine through the phenylalanine. Kept here is only the CDR3 DNA, which spans 36 bases and is read in frame from base 1. V loses 4 bases, J loses 8 bases, and the germline ends lie 9 bases apart. The germline V gene specifies SGHRS as CDR1 and YFSETQ as CDR2.